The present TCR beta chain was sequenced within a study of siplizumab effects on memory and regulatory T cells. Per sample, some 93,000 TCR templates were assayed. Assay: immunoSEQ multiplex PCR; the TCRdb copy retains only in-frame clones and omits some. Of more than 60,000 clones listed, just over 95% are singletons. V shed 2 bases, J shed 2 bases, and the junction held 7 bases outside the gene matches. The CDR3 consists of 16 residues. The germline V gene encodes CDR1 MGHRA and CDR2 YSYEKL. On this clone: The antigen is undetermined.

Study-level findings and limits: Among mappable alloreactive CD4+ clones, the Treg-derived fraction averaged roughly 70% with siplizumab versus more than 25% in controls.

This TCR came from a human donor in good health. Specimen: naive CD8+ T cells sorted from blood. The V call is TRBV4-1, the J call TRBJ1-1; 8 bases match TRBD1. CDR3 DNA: TGCGCCAGCAGCCAACCCACAGGGGGTTATAACACTGAAGCTTTCTTT. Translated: CASSQPTGGYNTEAFF.